Following are 8 T cell receptor beta chains from one sample sequenced in a study of cytomegalovirus exposure and HLA in healthy donors. 60 Vbeta and 13 Jbeta primers were used in PCR. Profiling relied on immunoSEQ multiplex PCR, and the TCRdb table lists in-frame clones only, not all of them. This sample has 150,000 to 200,000 clones, with under 70% found just once. The sample taken for sequencing was PBMCs. All receptors derive from a woman in her thirties or forties in good health and CMV-seropositive.

The rearrangement links TRBV13 to TRBJ2-5; TRBD2 matches 7 bases. CDR3 size: 15 residues. Germline trimming cut 0 bases from V and 5 bases from J; bases unmatched to any gene: 6. Germline CDR1 and CDR2: PRHDT and FYEKMQ (reference sequence). The DNA for the CDR3 is TGTGCCAGCAGCTTAGGAGCGGGGACTGGTGAGACCCAGTACTTC. The encoded protein is CASSLGAGTGETQYF.

In this sample, this clone turned up a few times. CDR3 sequence (DNA): TGTGCCAGTAGTGTCGGACATCCACGGAGCTCCTACAATGAGCAGTTCTTC. Translation gives CASSVGHPRSSYNEQFF. The rearrangement joins TRBV19 to TRBJ2-1, with D tentatively TRBD1 (5 bases). The CDR3 totals 17 residues. Between the trimmed V and J ends, which lost 5 bases and 0 bases, there was a span of 17 bases. Looked up from germline, CDR1 is LNHDA and CDR2 is SQIVND (reference sequence).

CDR3 bases: TGTGCCAGCAGCCTCCCCGTGTTAGGCACAGATACGCAGTATTTT. This gives the protein CASSLPVLGTDTQYF. The rearrangement joins TRBV21-1 to TRBJ2-3; the table's TRBD2 call for D was not verified on the DNA. TRBV21-1 is listed as a pseudogene. CDR3 size: 15 residues.

This chain uses TRBV28 with TRBJ1-1; the match to TRBD1 covers 7 bases. CDR3 length equals 14 residues. CDR1 is MDHEN, CDR2 SYDVKM, per germline. V trimming: 5 bases; J trimming: 8 bases; junction bases outside the gene matches: 11. The CDR3 nucleotides are TGTGCCAGCAGTCCCCAAGGCTCGGACAGGGAAGCTTTCTTT. It is translated as CASSPQGSDREAFF. Drawing the rest from reference TRBV28 and TRBJ1-1, the complete variable domain is DVKVTQSSRYLVKRTGEKVFLECVQDMDHENMFWYRQDPGLGLRLIYFSYDVKMKEKGDIPEGYSVSREKKERFSLILESASTNQTSMYLCASSPQGSDREAFFGQGTRLTVV.

With respect to this clone: Given the absence of the conserved phenylalanine or tryptophan at the CDR3 end, a read error is likely. No DNA is shown, since the ends of the CDR3 on it are uncertain; the CDR3 is the one TCRdb lists. This chain links TRBV6-4 with TRBJ2-3; the tabulated D call, TRBD2, remains unverified against the DNA. A total of 15 residues make up the CDR3, ends included. Germline CDR1 and CDR2: MRHNA and SNTAGT. The CDR3: CASSGTSGDYNEQFS.

The rearrangement links TRBV19 to TRBJ2-5; 8 nucleotides align to TRBD1. CDR3 length: 14 residues. V lost 5 bases to trimming and J lost 5 bases; unmatched junction nucleotides: 7. Germline CDR1 LNHDA, CDR2 SQIVND (reference sequence). The CDR3 DNA follows: TGTGCCAGTAGTTTCGGACAGGGTGTCGAGACCCAGTACTTC. Amino acid sequence: CASSFGQGVETQYF.

V usage is TRBV5-4 and J usage is TRBJ2-7; 9 bases match TRBD1. V gave up 0 bases and J gave up 2 bases; unmatched junction bases: 3. The germline CDR1 and CDR2 sequences are SGHNT and YYREEE (reference sequence). The CDR3 totals 15 residues. The CDR3 bases are TGTGCCAGCAGCTTGGCAGGGACAGGGCCCTACGAGCAGTACTTC. This codes for CASSLAGTGPYEQYF.

V is TRBV6-1 and J is TRBJ2-3, with a tentative D call TRBD2 (6 bases). The CDR3 sequence is 14 residues long. V lost 6 bases to trimming and J lost 6 bases, with 16 bases between them. The V gene's germline CDR1 is MNHNS and CDR2 SASEGT. CDR3 protein: CASRGGLGRDTQYF. Here the CDR3 DNA reads TGTGCCAGCAGGGGGGGTCTAGGTCGGGATACGCAGTATTTT.